The rows below give T cell receptor beta chains drawn from one sample of a study of T cell repertoires in cytomegalovirus infection. MiXCR was run by TCRdb on the reads, yielding one entry per CDR3 protein. The table includes 310,000 or so distinct CDR3 sequences, 17% detected once. The sample taken for sequencing was PBMCs. These receptors originate from a human donor in good health (CMV status not recorded). Some clones in this sample may be carry-over from other donors' samples. CDR3s leave out the opening cysteine and the closing phenylalanine or tryptophan. Each record gives: J gene, V gene, CDR3 protein.

>TRBJ2-5|TRBV7-8
ASSSSNGETQY
>TRBJ1-5|TRBV2
ASSPRIRRDPGSQPQH
>TRBJ1-2|TRBV9
ASSVGADYGYT
>TRBJ2-6|TRBV5-6
ASSFWGSGANVLT
>TRBJ1-5|TRBV28
ASHKGEGGYSQPQH
>TRBJ2-3|TRBV5-1
ASSWGGGPSTDTQY
>TRBJ2-1|TRBV19
ASKGVKRQF
>TRBJ1-2|TRBV4-3
ASSQDLGQAFGYT
>TRBJ2-2|TRBV25-1
ASSETSNTGELF
>TRBJ2-3|TRBV7-9
ASSLATGITDTQY
>TRBJ1-1|TRBV28
ASSFSGRRTEAF
>TRBJ2-2|TRBV6-1
ASRGFGASTANTGELF
>TRBJ2-7|TRBV12-3/TRBV12-4
ASSVLGRQGPNKQY
>TRBJ1-2|TRBV4-2
ASSQERDRGLANYGYT
>TRBJ1-1|TRBV11-2
ASSLVLRNGNTEAF
>TRBJ1-1|TRBV28
ASRSSPGGGTEAF
>TRBJ2-1|TRBV10-3
ATRDRGNNEQF
>TRBJ2-5|TRBV7-9
ASSPKTGRNQETQY
>TRBJ1-2|TRBV20-1
SARVGIPSGYT
>TRBJ2-2|TRBV6-1
ASSEGTNTGELF
>TRBJ1-5|TRBV12-3/TRBV12-4
ASSFGGNNQPQH
>TRBJ2-5|TRBV7-9
ASSSPFGQTTPQETQY
>TRBJ2-2|TRBV7-2
ASSARQGYTGELF
>TRBJ2-1|TRBV7-9
ASSPFSSSYNEQF
>TRBJ2-2|TRBV7-8
ASSHGTGYFAGELF
>TRBJ1-2|TRBV5-6
ASSLAGSDGYT
>TRBJ1-5|TRBV27
ASRPPGQGLGNQPQH
>TRBJ2-1|TRBV5-8
ASSHLGGSYNEQF
>TRBJ1-6|TRBV6-8
ASSYSTGTDNSPLH
>TRBJ2-6|TRBV20-1
SARDRDTGANVLT
>TRBJ2-7|TRBV4-2
ASSQEWEEVSYEQY
>TRBJ1-2|TRBV7-6
ASSLALGTAHGYT